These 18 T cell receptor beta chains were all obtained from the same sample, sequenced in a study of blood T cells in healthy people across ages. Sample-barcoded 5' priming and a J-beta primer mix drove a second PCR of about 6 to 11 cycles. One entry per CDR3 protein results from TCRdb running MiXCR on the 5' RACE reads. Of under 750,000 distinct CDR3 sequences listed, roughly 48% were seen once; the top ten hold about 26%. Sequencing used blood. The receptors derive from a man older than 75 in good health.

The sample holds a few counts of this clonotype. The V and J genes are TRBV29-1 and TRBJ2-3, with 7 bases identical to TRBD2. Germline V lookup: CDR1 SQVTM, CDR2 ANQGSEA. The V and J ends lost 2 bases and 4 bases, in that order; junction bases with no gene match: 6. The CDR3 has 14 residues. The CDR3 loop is CSVERREHPDTQYF. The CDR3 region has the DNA TGCAGCGTTGAAAGGCGGGAGCACCCAGATACGCAGTATTTT.

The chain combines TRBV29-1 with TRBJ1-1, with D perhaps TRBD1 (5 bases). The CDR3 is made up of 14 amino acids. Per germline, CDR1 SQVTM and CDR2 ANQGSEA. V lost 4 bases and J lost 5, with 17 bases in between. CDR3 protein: CSVGDRQQGTEAFF. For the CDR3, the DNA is TGCAGCGTTGGCGATAGACAGCAGGGAACTGAAGCTTTCTTT.

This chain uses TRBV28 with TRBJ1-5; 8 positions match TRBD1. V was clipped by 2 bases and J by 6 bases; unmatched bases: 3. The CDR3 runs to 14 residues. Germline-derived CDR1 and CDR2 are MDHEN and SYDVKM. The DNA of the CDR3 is TGTGCCAGCAGTTTACTTGGACAGGGTCAGCCCCAGCATTTT. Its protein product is CASSLLGQGQPQHF.

The chain's CDR3 is CASSPDSSSYNSPLHF. CDR3 in DNA: TGTGCCAGCTCACCGGACTCGAGCTCCTATAATTCACCCCTCCACTTT. The gene calls are TRBV18 and TRBJ1-6; D unresolved. From germline, CDR1 is KGHSH and CDR2 LQKENI. Trimming removed 3 bases at V and 0 bases at J, with 9 bases between. The CDR3 loop spans 16 amino acids.

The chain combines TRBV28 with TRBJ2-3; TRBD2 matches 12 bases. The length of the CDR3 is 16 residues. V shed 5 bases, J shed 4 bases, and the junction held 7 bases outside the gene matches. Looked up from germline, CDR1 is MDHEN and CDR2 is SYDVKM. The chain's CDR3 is CASSRKRTSGADTQYF. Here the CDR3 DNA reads TGTGCCAGCAGTCGCAAACGGACTAGCGGGGCAGATACGCAGTATTTT.

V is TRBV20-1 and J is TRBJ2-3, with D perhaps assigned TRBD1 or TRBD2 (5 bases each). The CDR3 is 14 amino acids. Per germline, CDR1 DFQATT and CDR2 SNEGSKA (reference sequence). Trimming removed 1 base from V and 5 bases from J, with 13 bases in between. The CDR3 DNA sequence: TGCAGTGCTAGAGTTGGCAGGGACCTAGATACGCAGTATTTT. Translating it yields CSARVGRDLDTQYF.

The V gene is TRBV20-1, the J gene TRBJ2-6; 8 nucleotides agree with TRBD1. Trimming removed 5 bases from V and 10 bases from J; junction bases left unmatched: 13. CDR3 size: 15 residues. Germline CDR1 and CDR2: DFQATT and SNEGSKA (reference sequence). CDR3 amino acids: CSASRAGGAGNVLTF. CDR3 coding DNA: TGCAGTGCTTCCCGCGCAGGGGGCGCGGGGAACGTCCTGACTTTC.

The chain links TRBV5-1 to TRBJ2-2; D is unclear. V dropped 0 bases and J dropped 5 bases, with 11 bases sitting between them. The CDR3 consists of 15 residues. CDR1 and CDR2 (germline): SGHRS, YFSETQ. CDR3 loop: CASSLGLPGTGELFF. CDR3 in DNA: TGCGCCAGCAGCTTGGGGCTCCCTGGGACCGGGGAGCTGTTTTTT. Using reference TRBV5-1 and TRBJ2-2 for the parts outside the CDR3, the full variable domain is KAGVTQTPRYLIKTRGQQVTLSCSPISGHRSVSWYQQTPGQGLQFLFEYFSETQRNKGNFPGRFSGRQFSNSRSEMNVSTLELGDSALYLCASSLGLPGTGELFFGEGSRLTVL.

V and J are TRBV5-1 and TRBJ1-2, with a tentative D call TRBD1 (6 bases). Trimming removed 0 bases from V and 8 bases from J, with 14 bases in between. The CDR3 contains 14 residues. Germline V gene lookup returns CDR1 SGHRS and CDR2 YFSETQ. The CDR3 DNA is TGCGCCAGCAGCTTGGACAGGGTATCGGGCGGCTACACCTTC. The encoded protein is CASSLDRVSGGYTF.

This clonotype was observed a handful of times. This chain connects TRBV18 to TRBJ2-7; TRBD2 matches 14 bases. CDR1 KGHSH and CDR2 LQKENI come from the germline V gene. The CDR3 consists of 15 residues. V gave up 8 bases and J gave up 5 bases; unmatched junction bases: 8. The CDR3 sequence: CASSPRGLAGDEQYF. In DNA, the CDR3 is TGTGCCAGCAGCCCGAGGGGACTAGCGGGAGACGAGCAGTACTTC.

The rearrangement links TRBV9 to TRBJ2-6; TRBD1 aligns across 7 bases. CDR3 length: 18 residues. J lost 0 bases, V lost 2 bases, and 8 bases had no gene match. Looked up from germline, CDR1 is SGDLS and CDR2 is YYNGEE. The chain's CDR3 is CASSVRTGVPSGANVLTF. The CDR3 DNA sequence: TGTGCCAGCAGCGTCCGAACAGGGGTCCCCTCTGGGGCCAACGTCCTGACTTTC.

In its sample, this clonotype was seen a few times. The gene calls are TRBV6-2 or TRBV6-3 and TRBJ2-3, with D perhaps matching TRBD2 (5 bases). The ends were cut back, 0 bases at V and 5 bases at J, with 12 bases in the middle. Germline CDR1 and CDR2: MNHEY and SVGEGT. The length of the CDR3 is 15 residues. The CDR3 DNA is TGTGCCAGCAGTTACTCGAAGCGGACGGGAGATACGCAGTATTTT. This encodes CASSYSKRTGDTQYF.

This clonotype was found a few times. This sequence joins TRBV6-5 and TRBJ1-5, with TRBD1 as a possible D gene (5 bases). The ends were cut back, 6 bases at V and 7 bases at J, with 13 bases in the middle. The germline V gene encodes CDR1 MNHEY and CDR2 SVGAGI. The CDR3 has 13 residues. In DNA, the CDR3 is TGTGCCAGCAGAAAAGGGGCTAGCCAGCCCCAGCATTTT. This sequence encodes CASRKGASQPQHF.

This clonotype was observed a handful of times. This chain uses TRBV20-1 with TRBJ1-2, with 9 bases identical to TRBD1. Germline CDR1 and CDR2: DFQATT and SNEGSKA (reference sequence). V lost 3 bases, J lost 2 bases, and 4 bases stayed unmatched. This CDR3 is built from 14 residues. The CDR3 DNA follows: TGCAGTGCTAGTACTGGACAGGGGAACTATGGCTACACCTTC. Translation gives CSASTGQGNYGYTF.

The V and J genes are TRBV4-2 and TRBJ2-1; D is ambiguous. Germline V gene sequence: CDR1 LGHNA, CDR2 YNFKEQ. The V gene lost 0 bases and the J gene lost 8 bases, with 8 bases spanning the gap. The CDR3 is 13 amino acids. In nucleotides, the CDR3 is TGTGCCAGCAGCCAAGATCGAGGCGATGAGCAGTTCTTC. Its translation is CASSQDRGDEQFF.

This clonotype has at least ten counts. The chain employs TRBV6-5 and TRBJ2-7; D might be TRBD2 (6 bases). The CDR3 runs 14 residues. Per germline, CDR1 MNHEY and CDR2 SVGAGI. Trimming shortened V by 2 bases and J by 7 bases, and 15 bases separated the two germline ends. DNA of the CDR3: TGTGCCAGCAGTTACAAGCGCGACGCGGGGGAGCAGTACTTC. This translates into CASSYKRDAGEQYF.

CDR3 in DNA: TGTGCCAGCAGGGCTCTGAGGGACGGAGTGAGAGCTCAGCCCCAGCATTTT. It translates to CASRALRDGVRAQPQHF. The chain employs TRBV27 and TRBJ1-5, with D perhaps TRBD1 (5 bases). The CDR3 consists of 17 residues. Germline CDR1 MNHEY, CDR2 SMNVEV (reference sequence). V gave up 6 bases and J gave up 6 bases, with 24 bases separating them.

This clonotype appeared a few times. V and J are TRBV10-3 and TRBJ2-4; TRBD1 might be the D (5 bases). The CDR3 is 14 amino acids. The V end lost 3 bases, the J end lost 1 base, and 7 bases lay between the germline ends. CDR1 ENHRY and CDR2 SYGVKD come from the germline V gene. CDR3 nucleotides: TGTGCCATCAGTGACAGGGTTGCCAAAAACATTCAGTACTTC. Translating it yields CAISDRVAKNIQYF.